This entry lists 4 T cell receptor beta chains sequenced from one sample in a study of shared clonotypes between healthy human individuals. Profiled with immunoSEQ multiplex PCR; TCRdb holds only in-frame clones, not every one. The sample consists of under 550,000 clones, 95% to 97% of them appearing once. Sequenced sample: naive CD4+ T cells sorted from blood. Subset defined: CD45RA+ positively selected. These receptors were taken from a woman in her 30s in good health.

The CDR3 DNA reads as TGTGCCAGCAGCGTAAGAGGGGGCTCCGGGGAGCTGTTTTTT. This sequence encodes CASSVRGGSGELFF. The V gene is TRBV7-6, the J gene TRBJ2-2; TRBD1 matches at 7 bases. V shed 5 bases, J shed 6 bases, and the junction held 6 bases outside the gene matches. The germline V gene encodes CDR1 SGHVS and CDR2 FNYEAQ. The CDR3 sequence is 14 residues long.

For the CDR3, the DNA is TGCGCCAGCAGCCAAACAGGGGTATTGTCCAATTCACCCCTCCACTTT. Encoded protein: CASSQTGVLSNSPLHF. The J gene is TRBJ1-6, the V gene TRBV4-1; 7 bases match TRBD1. From germline, CDR1 is MGHRA and CDR2 YSYEKL. This CDR3 region has 16 residues. The V gene end was trimmed by 2 bases and the J gene end by 7 bases; junction bases not matched to a gene: 8.

The chain joins TRBV5-1 to TRBJ1-1; D gene uncertain. Trimming removed 0 bases at V and 3 bases at J, with 9 bases between. Germline CDR1 SGHRS, CDR2 YFSETQ. The length of the CDR3 is 14 residues. Written as DNA, the CDR3 is TGCGCCAGCAGCTTGGCCGGCGGGTACACTGAAGCTTTCTTT. Protein product: CASSLAGGYTEAFF.

The J gene is TRBJ2-5, the V gene TRBV5-4; D is ambiguous. Trimming stripped 0 bases from V and 5 bases from J, with 11 bases between. CDR3 length: 14 amino acids. The germline gives CDR1 SGHNT, CDR2 YYREEE (reference sequence). CDR3 amino acids: CASSLVGVRETQYF. The CDR3 DNA sequence: TGTGCCAGCAGCTTGGTTGGAGTGCGGGAGACCCAGTACTTC. Full variable domain (rest looked up from reference TRBV5-4 and TRBJ2-5): ETGVTQSPTHLIKTRGQQVTLRCSSQSGHNTVSWYQQALGQGPQFIFQYYREEENGRGNFPPRFSGLQFPNYSSELNVNALELDDSALYLCASSLVGVRETQYFGPGTRLLVL.